This T cell receptor beta chain was found in a study of T cells in Graves' hyperthyroidism and ophthalmopathy. Trimming removed 3 bases from V and 0 bases from J, with 13 bases in between. CDR3 length: 15 residues. CDR1 and CDR2 from the germline V gene are DFQATT and SNEGSKA (reference sequence). Study conclusions and caveats: Clonotypes that were expanded in thyroid above 0.001 mostly appeared in blood too.

Authors of the study amplified TCR beta CDR3 regions from RNA transcripts. RT-PCR in the first round (using the HTBI primer set) targeted the TCR CDR3. TCRdb redid the calling of the multiplex PCR reads with MiXCR, one entry per CDR3 protein. The sample has 300,000 to 400,000 distinct CDR3 sequences; roughly 14% are singletons. This clonotype was found many times. Its antigen is not known. The sample consisted of blood. The sequence was obtained from a woman aged 30 to 39 with Graves' hyperthyroidism. The genes are TRBV20-1 and TRBJ2-3; a possible D gene is TRBD2 (6 bases). CDR3: CSARISGRSTDTQYF. The CDR3 DNA follows: TGCAGTGCTAGGATAAGCGGGCGTAGCACAGATACGCAGTATTTT.